The 4 T cell receptor beta chains listed next were all sequenced from one sample in a study of blood T cell repertoires in COVID-19. TCRdb's copy holds only in-frame clones and misses some; the assay was immunoSEQ multiplex PCR. The sample has about 440,000 clones; around 88% are singletons. Sample: peripheral blood. The receptor set was obtained from a woman in her 50s with COVID-19, enrolled during active disease.

The chain combines TRBV5-1 with TRBJ1-4; D unclear. The CDR3 contains 14 residues. Germline-derived CDR1 and CDR2 are SGHRS and YFSETQ. Trimming left V 1 base short and J 8 bases short, with 12 bases between. The chain's CDR3 is CASSLRHDGEKLFF. For the CDR3, the DNA is TGCGCCAGCAGCTTGCGACATGATGGGGAAAAACTGTTTTTT.

The V call is TRBV10-3, the J call TRBJ1-2; tentative D call: TRBD1 (5 bases). The CDR3 is 11 amino acids. V lost 10 bases, J lost 8 bases, and 14 bases lay in between. CDR1 and CDR2 from the germline V gene are ENHRY and SYGVKD. The CDR3 sequence: CATSEGNGYTF. The CDR3 DNA reads TGTGCCACCTCGGAGGGGAACGGCTACACCTTC.

V usage is TRBV7-9 and J usage is TRBJ2-7, with a possible D match to TRBD2 (5 bases). CDR3 length: 14 residues. V lost 2 bases to trimming and J lost 2 bases, with 10 bases between them. The germline V gene has CDR1 SEHNR and CDR2 FQNEAQ (reference sequence). Written as DNA, the CDR3 is TGTGCCAGCAGCTTATTAAGGGAGCCCTACGAGCAGTACTTC. This encodes CASSLLREPYEQYF.

The chain couples TRBV5-8 to TRBJ2-4; no clear D gene. Trimming left V 5 bases short and J 5 bases short, with 8 bases between. The CDR3 totals 12 residues. Germline loops: CDR1 SGHTS, CDR2 YDEGEE. CDR3: CASRLVENIQYF. The CDR3 bases are TGTGCCAGCAGGCTAGTAGAAAACATTCAGTACTTC. The whole variable domain, remainder taken from reference TRBV5-8 and TRBJ2-4, is EAGVTQSPTHLIKTRGQQATLRCSPISGHTSVYWYQQALGLGLQFLLWYDEGEERNRGNFPPRFSGRQFPNYSSELNVNALELEDSALYLCASRLVENIQYFGAGTRLSVL.